This T cell receptor (beta chain) was sequenced during a study of blood T cell repertoires in COVID-19. Participant-given clinical history determined each cohort assignment. V was clipped by 6 bases and J by 6 bases; unmatched bases: 11. CDR1 and CDR2 (germline): MNHEY, SVGAGI. The CDR3 spans 15 residues. The protocol was immunoSEQ multiplex PCR, while the TCRdb copy is restricted to in-frame clones and leaves out a portion. The table lists approximately 170,000 clones, roughly 88% of them singletons, with approximately 9% in the top ten. The source of this sequence is a woman aged 18-29 years who had recovered from COVID-19. The V and J genes are TRBV6-5 and TRBJ1-2; 9 nucleotides align to TRBD1. The sample taken for sequencing was PBMCs or T cells enriched from blood (not recorded which). The CDR3 is CASRQKIQGADGYTF. Written as DNA, the CDR3 is TGTGCCAGCAGGCAAAAGATACAGGGGGCCGATGGCTACACCTTC.